This note documents a single T cell receptor (beta chain) sequence. The CDR3 is made up of 17 amino acids. The V gene lost 5 bases and the J gene lost 4 bases, with 20 bases spanning the gap. Germline values: CDR1 SGHTA, CDR2 FQGNSA. The sample comes from a study of blood T cell repertoires in COVID-19. Study as a whole: Acute-phase and convalescent COVID-19 samples originated in the United States, Italy and Spain. T cells, B-cell-depleted T cells, or PBMCs provided the cDNA or gDNA that served as material.

In the authors' workflow: By means of reference gene primer amplification, nucleated cell counts were estimated. Clones were sequenced by immunoSEQ multiplex PCR, and TCRdb holds only the in-frame ones, with some missing. D and trimming come from the DNA, and the V and J calls and clone size come from that table. Of around 100,000 clones in the sample, 86% were seen once. The source of this sequence is an elderly man with acute or convalescent COVID-19. The gene calls are TRBV7-2 and TRBJ1-4, with unresolved D. Sequenced input: peripheral blood. CDR3 amino acids: CASSPGGPPSGNEKLFF. The CDR3 nucleotides read TGTGCCAGCAGCCCAGGAGGGCCGCCATCGGGTAATGAAAAACTGTTTTTT.